These 22 T cell receptor beta chains came from one sample sequenced in a study of T cell responses to AZD1222 COVID-19 vaccine. Sequencing used immunoSEQ multiplex PCR; TCRdb keeps in-frame clones, though not all of them. The data hold 110,000 to 150,000 clones, with about 92% observed a single time. The source was peripheral blood, collected on day 0 of AZD1222 vaccination. Receptors originate from an adult in good health.

The V gene is TRBV9, the J gene TRBJ2-3; 8 bases map to TRBD2. The length of the CDR3 is 16 residues. Germline CDR1 is SGDLS and CDR2 is YYNGEE. The trim removed 1 base at V and 3 bases at J, leaving 7 bases unmatched. CDR3 sequence reads: CASSVLPGGVTDTQYF. CDR3 sequence (DNA): TGTGCCAGCAGCGTACTACCCGGGGGGGTTACAGATACGCAGTATTTT.

This sequence joins TRBV7-9 and TRBJ1-4; no clear D. The CDR3 is made up of 12 amino acids. Trimming left V 4 bases short and J 14 bases short, with 14 bases between. Germline assignment: CDR1 SEHNR and CDR2 FQNEAQ (reference sequence). The CDR3 DNA reads as TGTGCCAGCAGCTCCCTCGGCATAGATCTGTTTTTT. It is translated as CASSSLGIDLFF.

The chain recombines TRBV7-9 with TRBJ1-1, with TRBD1 matching 7 bases. V shed 1 base and J 4 bases; nucleotides not matched to a gene: 6. The CDR3 extends over 15 amino acids. CDR1 SEHNR and CDR2 FQNEAQ come from the germline V gene (reference sequence). The CDR3 DNA sequence: TGTGCCAGCAGCTTAGGCGACAGGGTTGGCACTGAAGCTTTCTTT. Translated, it gives CASSLGDRVGTEAFF.

V gene TRBV12-5 combines with J gene TRBJ1-2; D gene uncertain. The CDR3 covers 16 residues. V lost 0 bases and J lost 0, with 11 bases in between. Germline values: CDR1 LGHNT, CDR2 FRNRAP. This CDR3 is CASGLVGGQPNYGYTF. The CDR3 coding sequence is TGTGCTAGTGGTTTGGTAGGCGGGCAACCTAACTATGGCTACACCTTC.

The chain recombines TRBV6-2 or TRBV6-3 with TRBJ1-2; maybe TRBD1 (5 bases). Trimming took off 5 bases at V and 4 bases at J, with 11 bases between the two ends. CDR1 is MNHEY, CDR2 SVGEGT, per germline. The CDR3 is 13 amino acids. CDR3 region: CASSPYTGYGYTF. The CDR3 nucleotides are TGTGCCAGCAGTCCCTATACAGGCTATGGCTACACCTTC.

The V call is TRBV7-9, the J call TRBJ2-5; no reliable D call. Trimming pared 4 bases from V and 0 bases from J, leaving 3 bases between. The CDR3 totals 12 residues. Germline V gene sequence: CDR1 SEHNR, CDR2 FQNEAQ (reference sequence). DNA of the CDR3: TGTGCCAGCAGCTGGGACCAAGAGACCCAGTACTTC. Protein product: CASSWDQETQYF.

Here the CDR3 DNA reads TGTGCCAGCATAGAGACAGCCAATCAGCCCCAGCATTTT. Protein: CASIETANQPQHF. This chain links TRBV28 with TRBJ1-5; TRBD1 is a possible D gene (5 bases). The CDR3 runs to 13 residues. Trimming took off 7 bases at V and 3 bases at J, with 10 bases between the two ends. CDR1 and CDR2 from the germline V gene are MDHEN and SYDVKM.

This chain connects TRBV4-1 to TRBJ2-7; no definite D call. This CDR3 has 15 residues. Germline V gives CDR1 MGHRA, CDR2 YSYEKL. V was trimmed by 1 base and J by 5 bases, leaving 15 bases between them. The CDR3 spells CASSQGYGRLDEQYF. The CDR3 DNA is TGCGCCAGCAGCCAAGGGTACGGACGCCTGGACGAGCAGTACTTC.

This chain connects TRBV6-5 to TRBJ1-1, with a possible D match to TRBD1 (5 bases). The CDR3 runs to 14 residues. Germline V lookup: CDR1 MNHEY, CDR2 SVGAGI. The V end lost 6 bases, the J end lost 8 bases, and 19 bases lay between the germline ends. The chain's CDR3 is CASRRNRDSGEAFF. CDR3 DNA sequence: TGTGCCAGCAGGCGCAACCGGGACTCGGGCGAAGCTTTCTTT.

The chain recombines TRBV19 with TRBJ1-5; D is possibly TRBD1 (6 bases). V was clipped by 5 bases and J by 7 bases, with 21 bases between them. This CDR3 has 16 residues. Germline V gives CDR1 LNHDA, CDR2 SQIVND (reference sequence). This CDR3 reads CASSGFGRGVRQPQHF. The CDR3 DNA follows: TGTGCCAGTAGTGGGTTCGGCAGGGGAGTTCGCCAGCCCCAGCATTTT. Full variable domain (remainder filled in from reference TRBV19 and TRBJ1-5): DGGITQSPKYLFRKEGQNVTLSCEQNLNHDAMYWYRQDPGQGLRLIYYSQIVNDFQKGDIAEGYSVSREKKESFPLTVTSAQKNPTAFYLCASSGFGRGVRQPQHFGDGTRLSIL.

This chain uses TRBV5-1 with TRBJ1-2; 7 bases are a match to TRBD1. The CDR3 has 15 amino acids. Trimming removed 4 bases from V and 0 bases from J; junction bases left unmatched: 6. Germline CDR1 and CDR2: SGHRS and YFSETQ. The CDR3 reads CASSLPGQTNYGYTF. The CDR3 DNA is TGCGCCAGCAGCCTCCCGGGACAGACTAACTATGGCTACACCTTC.

The genes are TRBV30 and TRBJ2-7; weak D call: TRBD1 (6 bases). CDR1 is GTSNPN, CDR2 SVGIG, per germline (reference sequence). Trimming removed 0 bases from V and 7 bases from J, with 10 bases in between. This CDR3 comprises 12 residues. CDR3 DNA sequence: TGTGCCTGGAGTGTAGGGGGTAAAGAGCAGTACTTC. Amino acids: CAWSVGGKEQYF.

Comments on this clone: Other DNA sequences in this specimen translate into the identical CDR3. The chain couples TRBV18 to TRBJ1-2; TRBD1 is a possible D gene (5 bases). The CDR3 runs 13 residues. V lost 3 bases and J lost 5, with 10 bases in between. The germline V gene has CDR1 KGHSH and CDR2 LQKENI. As DNA, the CDR3 is TGTGCCAGCTCACCCCCGGCAGGGTATGGCTACACCTTC. Translation gives CASSPPAGYGYTF.

This clone is a singleton in its sample. The CDR3 here is CASSPSQGNEKLFF. CDR3 coding DNA: TGTGCCAGCTCACCATCACAGGGGAATGAAAAACTGTTTTTT. The chain carries TRBV18 and TRBJ1-4; 7 bases line up with TRBD1. The CDR3 is 14 residues long. CDR1 and CDR2 (germline): KGHSH, LQKENI. Losses at the gene ends were 2 bases for V and 5 bases for J; bases not matched to a gene: 2.

V is TRBV28 and J is TRBJ1-6; 8 positions match TRBD1. Unmatched junction bases numbered 8, after V lost 2 bases and J lost 8 bases. This CDR3 is 16 amino acids long. Germline loops: CDR1 MDHEN, CDR2 SYDVKM. In DNA, the CDR3 is TGTGCCAGCAGTTTACAGACAGGGGTCAGCTATTCACCCCTCCACTTT. It codes for CASSLQTGVSYSPLHF.

The V and J genes are TRBV11-2 and TRBJ1-3; D is uncertain. The CDR3 has 12 residues. V was pared by 3 bases and J by 1 base, with 1 base between. Germline V gene sequence: CDR1 SGHAT, CDR2 FQNNGV. CDR3 sequence reads: CASSLSGNTIYF. Written as DNA, the CDR3 is TGTGCCAGCAGCTTGTCTGGAAACACCATATATTTT.

CDR3 loop: CASSQDPNQPQHF. CDR3 in DNA: TGTGCCAGCAGCCAAGACCCCAATCAGCCCCAGCATTTT. The J gene is TRBJ1-5, the V gene TRBV3-1 (or the pseudogene TRBV3-2), with no clear D. The CDR3 is made up of 13 amino acids. Germline values: CDR1 LGHDT, CDR2 YNNKEL (reference sequence). V was clipped by 0 bases and J by 3 bases, with 3 bases between them.

The chain couples TRBV6-5 to TRBJ2-2, with 10 bases lining up with TRBD2. This CDR3 has 15 amino acids. Looked up from germline, CDR1 is MNHEY and CDR2 is SVGAGI. V trimming: 6 bases; J trimming: 5 bases; junction bases outside the gene matches: 6. The CDR3 reads CASSRAGGITGELFF. CDR3 nucleotide sequence: TGTGCCAGCAGCCGAGCGGGGGGGATAACCGGGGAGCTGTTTTTT.

This rearrangement joins TRBV10-3 to TRBJ2-3; TRBD2 agrees at 9 bases. CDR1 is ENHRY and CDR2 is SYGVKD in the germline V gene. J gave up 2 bases and V 5 bases, and 5 bases lay outside the gene matches. CDR3 size: 15 residues. The CDR3 sequence is CAISRLAAFTDTQYF. In DNA, the CDR3 is TGTGCCATCAGTCGACTAGCGGCCTTCACAGATACGCAGTATTTT.

The V gene is TRBV24-1, the J gene TRBJ2-3, with D hard to call. CDR1 KGHDR and CDR2 SFDVKD come from the germline V gene. Trimming pared 4 bases from V and 4 bases from J, leaving 5 bases between. This CDR3 comprises 12 residues. CDR3 nucleotides: TGTGCCACCAGTGACCTATCAGATACGCAGTATTTT. The encoded protein is CATSDLSDTQYF.

This chain connects TRBV9 to TRBJ1-2; 10 bases match TRBD1. Per the germline V gene, CDR1 is SGDLS and CDR2 is YYNGEE. The CDR3 length is 14 residues. The V segment lost 4 bases and the J segment 3 bases; nucleotides outside the gene matches: 3. Here the CDR3 DNA reads TGTGCCAGCAGCCAAGGGACAGGGGACTATGGCTACACCTTC. Translation: CASSQGTGDYGYTF. Combining the CDR3 with reference TRBV9 and TRBJ1-2 gives the whole variable domain DSGVTQTPKHLITATGQRVTLRCSPRSGDLSVYWYQQSLDQGLQFLIQYYNGEERAKGNILERFSAQQFPDLHSELNLSSLELGDSALYFCASSQGTGDYGYTFGSGTRLTVV.

The chain is built from TRBV7-9 and TRBJ2-7, with no clear D. The CDR3 has 12 residues. CDR1 is SEHNR and CDR2 is FQNEAQ in the germline V gene (reference sequence). V dropped 1 base and J dropped 2 bases, with 3 bases sitting between them. CDR3 nucleotide sequence: TGTGCCAGCAGCTTAGTAGCCTACGAGCAGTACTTC. Translation: CASSLVAYEQYF.